This TCR beta chain was obtained from a study of cytomegalovirus exposure and HLA in healthy donors. Findings and limits, study-wide: In a later analysis, HLA-C alleles had the fewest associated TCRs, DRB1 alleles the most.

CDR1 LNHDA and CDR2 SQIVND come from the germline V gene (reference sequence). The CDR3 totals 16 residues. V was trimmed by 5 bases and J by 0 bases, leaving 13 bases between them. On this clone: Antigen: not known.

Amplification used 60 Vbeta primers and 13 Jbeta primers. The data were produced by immunoSEQ multiplex PCR, yet TCRdb's version contains in-frame clones alone and is incomplete. The table lists under 150,000 clones, around 79% of them singletons. The receptor was isolated from a woman aged 25 to 39 in good health and CMV-seronegative. This chain connects TRBV19 to TRBJ1-4; maybe TRBD1 (6 bases). The sequenced sample was PBMCs. CDR3 in DNA: TGTGCCAGTAGTTCTGGGCCAGGGGCAACTAATGAAAAACTGTTTTTT. As protein: CASSSGPGATNEKLFF.